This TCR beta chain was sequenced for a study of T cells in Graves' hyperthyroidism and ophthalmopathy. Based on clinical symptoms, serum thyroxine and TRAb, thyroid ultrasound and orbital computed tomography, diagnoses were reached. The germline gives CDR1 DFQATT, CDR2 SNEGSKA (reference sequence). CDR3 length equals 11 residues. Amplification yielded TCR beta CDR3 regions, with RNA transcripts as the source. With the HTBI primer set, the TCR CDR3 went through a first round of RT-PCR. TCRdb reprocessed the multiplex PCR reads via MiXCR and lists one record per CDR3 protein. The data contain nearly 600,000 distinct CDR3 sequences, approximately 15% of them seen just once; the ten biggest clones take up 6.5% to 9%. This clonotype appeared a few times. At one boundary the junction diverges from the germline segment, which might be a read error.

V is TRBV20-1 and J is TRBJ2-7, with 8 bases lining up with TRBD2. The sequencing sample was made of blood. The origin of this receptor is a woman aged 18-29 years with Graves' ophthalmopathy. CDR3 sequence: CSTSGTYEQYF. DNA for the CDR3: TGCAGTACTAGCGGCACCTACGAGCAGTACTTC.